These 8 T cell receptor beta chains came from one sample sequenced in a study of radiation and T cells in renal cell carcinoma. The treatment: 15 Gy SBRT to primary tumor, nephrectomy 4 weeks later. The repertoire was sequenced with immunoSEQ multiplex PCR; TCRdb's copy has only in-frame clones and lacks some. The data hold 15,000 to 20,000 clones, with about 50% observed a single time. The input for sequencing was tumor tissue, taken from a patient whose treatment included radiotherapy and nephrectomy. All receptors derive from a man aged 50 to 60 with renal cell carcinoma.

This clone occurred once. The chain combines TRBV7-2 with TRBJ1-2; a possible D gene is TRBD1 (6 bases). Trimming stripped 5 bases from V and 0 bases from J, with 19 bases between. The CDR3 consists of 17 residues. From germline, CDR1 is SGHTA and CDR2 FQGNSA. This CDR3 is CASSRSPRRTANYGYTF. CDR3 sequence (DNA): TGTGCCAGCAGCCGATCCCCGCGGCGGACAGCTAACTATGGCTACACCTTC.

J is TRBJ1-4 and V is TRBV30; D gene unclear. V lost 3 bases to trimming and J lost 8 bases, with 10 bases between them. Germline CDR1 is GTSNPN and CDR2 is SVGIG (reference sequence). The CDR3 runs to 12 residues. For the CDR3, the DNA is TGTGCCTGGAGCGATATAAAAGAAAAACTGTTTTTT. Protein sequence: CAWSDIKEKLFF.

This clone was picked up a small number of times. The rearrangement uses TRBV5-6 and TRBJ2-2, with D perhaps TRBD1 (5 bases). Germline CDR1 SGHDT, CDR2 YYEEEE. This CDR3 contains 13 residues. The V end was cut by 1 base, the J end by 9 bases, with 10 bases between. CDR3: CASSLRTPRELFF. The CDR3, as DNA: TGTGCCAGCAGCTTGCGGACACCCCGGGAGCTGTTTTTT.

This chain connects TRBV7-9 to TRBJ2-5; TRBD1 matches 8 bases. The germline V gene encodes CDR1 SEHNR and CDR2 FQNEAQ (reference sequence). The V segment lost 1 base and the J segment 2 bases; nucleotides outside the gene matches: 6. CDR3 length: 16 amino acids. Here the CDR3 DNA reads TGTGCCAGCAGCTTAGGGACAGGGACTGTACAAGAGACCCAGTACTTC. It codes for CASSLGTGTVQETQYF.

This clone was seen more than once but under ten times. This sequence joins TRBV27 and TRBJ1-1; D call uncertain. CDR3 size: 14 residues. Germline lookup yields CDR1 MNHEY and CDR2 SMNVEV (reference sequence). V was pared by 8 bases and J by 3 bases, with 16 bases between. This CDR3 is CASARGRWDTEAFF. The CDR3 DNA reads TGTGCCAGCGCCCGCGGAAGATGGGACACTGAAGCTTTCTTT.

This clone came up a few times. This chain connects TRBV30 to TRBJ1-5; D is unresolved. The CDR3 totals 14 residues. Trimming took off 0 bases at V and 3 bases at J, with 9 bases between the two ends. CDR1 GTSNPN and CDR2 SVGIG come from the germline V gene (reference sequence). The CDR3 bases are TGTGCCTGGAGTGTCGACCTTCTCAATCAGCCCCAGCATTTT. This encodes CAWSVDLLNQPQHF.

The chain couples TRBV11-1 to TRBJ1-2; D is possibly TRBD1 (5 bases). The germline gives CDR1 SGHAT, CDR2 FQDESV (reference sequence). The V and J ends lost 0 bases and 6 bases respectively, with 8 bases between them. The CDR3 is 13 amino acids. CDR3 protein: CASSLARDHGYTF. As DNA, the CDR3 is TGTGCCAGCAGCTTAGCCAGGGATCATGGCTACACCTTC.

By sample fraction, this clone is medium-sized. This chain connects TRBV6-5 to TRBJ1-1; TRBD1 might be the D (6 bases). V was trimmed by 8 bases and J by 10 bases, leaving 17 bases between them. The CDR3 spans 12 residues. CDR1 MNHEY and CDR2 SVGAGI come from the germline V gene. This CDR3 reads CASRKTGFRAFF. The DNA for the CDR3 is TGTGCCAGCCGTAAAACAGGGTTTAGAGCTTTCTTT.